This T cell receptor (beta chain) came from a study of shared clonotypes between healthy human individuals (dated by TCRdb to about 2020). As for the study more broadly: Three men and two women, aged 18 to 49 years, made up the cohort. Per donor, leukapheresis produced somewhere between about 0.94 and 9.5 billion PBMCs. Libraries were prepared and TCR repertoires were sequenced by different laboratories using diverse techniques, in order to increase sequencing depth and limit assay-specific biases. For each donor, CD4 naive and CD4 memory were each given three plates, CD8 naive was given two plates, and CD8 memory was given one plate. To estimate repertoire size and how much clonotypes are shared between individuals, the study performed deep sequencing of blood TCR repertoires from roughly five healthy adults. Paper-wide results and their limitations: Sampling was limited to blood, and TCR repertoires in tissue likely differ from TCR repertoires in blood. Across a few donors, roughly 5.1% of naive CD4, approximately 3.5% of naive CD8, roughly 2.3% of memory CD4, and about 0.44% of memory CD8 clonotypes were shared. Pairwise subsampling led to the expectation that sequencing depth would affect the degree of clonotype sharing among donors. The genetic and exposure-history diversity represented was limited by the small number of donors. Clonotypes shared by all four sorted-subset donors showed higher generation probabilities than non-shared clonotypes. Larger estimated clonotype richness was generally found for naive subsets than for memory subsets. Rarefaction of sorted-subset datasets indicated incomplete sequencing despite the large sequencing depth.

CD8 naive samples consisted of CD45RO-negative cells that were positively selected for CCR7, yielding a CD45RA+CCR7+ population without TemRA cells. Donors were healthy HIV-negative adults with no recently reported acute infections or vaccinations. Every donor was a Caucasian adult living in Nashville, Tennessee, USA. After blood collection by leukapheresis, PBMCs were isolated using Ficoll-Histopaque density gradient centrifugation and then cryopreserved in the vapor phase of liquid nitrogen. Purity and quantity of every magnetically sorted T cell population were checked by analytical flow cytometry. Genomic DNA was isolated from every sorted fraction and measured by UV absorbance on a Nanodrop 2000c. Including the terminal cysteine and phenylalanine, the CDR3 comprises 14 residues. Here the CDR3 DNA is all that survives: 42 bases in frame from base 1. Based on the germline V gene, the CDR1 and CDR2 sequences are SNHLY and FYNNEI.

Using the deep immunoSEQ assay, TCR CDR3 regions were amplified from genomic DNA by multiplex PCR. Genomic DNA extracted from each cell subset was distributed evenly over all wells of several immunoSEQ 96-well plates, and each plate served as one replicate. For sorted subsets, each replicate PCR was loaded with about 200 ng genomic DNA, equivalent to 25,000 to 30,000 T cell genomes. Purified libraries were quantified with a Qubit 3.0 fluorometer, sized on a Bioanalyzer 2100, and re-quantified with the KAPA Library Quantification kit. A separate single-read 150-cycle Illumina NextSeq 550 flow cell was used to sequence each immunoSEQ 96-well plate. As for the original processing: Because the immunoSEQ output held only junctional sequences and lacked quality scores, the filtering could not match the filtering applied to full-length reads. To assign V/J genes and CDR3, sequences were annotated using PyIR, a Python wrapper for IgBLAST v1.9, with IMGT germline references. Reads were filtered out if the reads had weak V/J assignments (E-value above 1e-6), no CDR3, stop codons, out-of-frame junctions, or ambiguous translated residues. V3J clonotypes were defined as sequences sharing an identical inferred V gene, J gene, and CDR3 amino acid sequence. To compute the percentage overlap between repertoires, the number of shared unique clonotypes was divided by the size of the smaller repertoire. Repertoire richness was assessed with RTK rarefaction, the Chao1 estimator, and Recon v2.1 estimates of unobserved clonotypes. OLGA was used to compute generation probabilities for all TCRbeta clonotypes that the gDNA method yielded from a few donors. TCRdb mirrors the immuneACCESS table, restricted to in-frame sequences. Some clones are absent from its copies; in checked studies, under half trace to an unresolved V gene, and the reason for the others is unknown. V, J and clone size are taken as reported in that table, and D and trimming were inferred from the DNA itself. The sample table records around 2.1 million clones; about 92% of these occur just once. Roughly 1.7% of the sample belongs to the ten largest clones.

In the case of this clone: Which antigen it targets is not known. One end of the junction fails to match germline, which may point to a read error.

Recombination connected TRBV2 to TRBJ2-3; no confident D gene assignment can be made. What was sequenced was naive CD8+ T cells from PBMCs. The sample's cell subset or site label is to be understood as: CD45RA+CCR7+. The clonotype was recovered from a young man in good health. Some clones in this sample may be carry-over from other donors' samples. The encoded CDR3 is CASSEDISTDTQYF. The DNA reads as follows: TGTGCCAGCAGTGAAGATATTAGCACGGATACGCAGTATTTT. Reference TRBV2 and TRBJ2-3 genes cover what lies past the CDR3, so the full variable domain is EPEVTQTPSHQVTQMGQEVILRCVPISNHLYFYWYRQILGQKVEFLVSFYNNEISEKSEIFDDQFSVERPDGSNFTLKIRSTKLEDSAMYFCASSEDISTDTQYFGPGTRLTVL.